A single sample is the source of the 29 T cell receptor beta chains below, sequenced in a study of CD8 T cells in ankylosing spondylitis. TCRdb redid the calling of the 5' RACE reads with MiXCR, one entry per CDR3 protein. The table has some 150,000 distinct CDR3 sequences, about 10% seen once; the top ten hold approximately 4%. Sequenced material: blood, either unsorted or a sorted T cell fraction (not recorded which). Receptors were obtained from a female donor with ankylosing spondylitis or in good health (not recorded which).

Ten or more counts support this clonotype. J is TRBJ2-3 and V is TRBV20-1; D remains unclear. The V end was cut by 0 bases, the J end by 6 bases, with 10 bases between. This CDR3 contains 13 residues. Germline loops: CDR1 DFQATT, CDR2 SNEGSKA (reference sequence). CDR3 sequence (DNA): TGCAGTGCTAGAGAGAAGCTGAGGGATACGCAGTATTTT. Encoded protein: CSAREKLRDTQYF.

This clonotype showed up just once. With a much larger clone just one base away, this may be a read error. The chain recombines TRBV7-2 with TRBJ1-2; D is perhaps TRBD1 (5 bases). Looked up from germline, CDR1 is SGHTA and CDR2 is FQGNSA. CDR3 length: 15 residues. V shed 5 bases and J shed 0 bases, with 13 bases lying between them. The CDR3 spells CTSSPQGEANYGYTF. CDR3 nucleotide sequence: TGTACCAGCAGCCCGCAGGGCGAAGCTAACTATGGCTACACCTTC.

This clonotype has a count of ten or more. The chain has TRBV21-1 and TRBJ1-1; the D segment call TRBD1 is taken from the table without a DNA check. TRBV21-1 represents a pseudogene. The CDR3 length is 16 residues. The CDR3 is CASSNRRDSPFTEAFF. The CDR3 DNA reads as TGTGCCAGCAGCAACCGCCGGGACAGCCCTTTCACTGAAGCTTTCTTT.

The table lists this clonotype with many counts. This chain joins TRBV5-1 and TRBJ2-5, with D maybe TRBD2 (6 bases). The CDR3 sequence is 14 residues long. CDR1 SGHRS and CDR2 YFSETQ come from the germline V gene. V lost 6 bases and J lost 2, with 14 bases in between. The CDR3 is CASKEGVIQETQYF. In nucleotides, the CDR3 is TGCGCCAGCAAGGAGGGAGTAATACAAGAGACCCAGTACTTC.

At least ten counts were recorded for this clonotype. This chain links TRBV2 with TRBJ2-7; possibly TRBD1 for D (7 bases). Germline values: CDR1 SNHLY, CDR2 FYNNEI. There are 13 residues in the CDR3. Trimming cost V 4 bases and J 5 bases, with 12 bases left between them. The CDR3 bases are TGTGCCAGCAGTGTACAGGGGAGGAACGAGCAGTACTTC. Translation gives CASSVQGRNEQYF.

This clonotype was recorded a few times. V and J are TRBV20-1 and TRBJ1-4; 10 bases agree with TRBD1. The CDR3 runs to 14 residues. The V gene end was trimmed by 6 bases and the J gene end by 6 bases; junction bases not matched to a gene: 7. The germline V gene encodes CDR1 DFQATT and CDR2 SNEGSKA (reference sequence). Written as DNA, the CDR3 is TGCAGTGCGGAGACAGGGGGCGCGGATGAAAAACTGTTTTTT. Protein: CSAETGGADEKLFF.

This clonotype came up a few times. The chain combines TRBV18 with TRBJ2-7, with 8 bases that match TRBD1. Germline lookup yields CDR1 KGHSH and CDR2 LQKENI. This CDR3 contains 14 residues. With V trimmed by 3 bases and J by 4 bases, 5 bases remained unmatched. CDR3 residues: CASSPWDRTYEQYF. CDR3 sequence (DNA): TGTGCCAGCTCACCTTGGGACAGGACTTACGAGCAGTACTTC.

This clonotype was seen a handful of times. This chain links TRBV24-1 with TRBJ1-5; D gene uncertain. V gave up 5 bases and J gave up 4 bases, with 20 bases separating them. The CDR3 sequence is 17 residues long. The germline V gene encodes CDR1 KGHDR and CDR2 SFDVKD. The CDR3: CATSGGTGTSWNQPQHF. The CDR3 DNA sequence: TGTGCCACCAGTGGAGGTACCGGCACTTCGTGGAATCAGCCCCAGCATTTT.

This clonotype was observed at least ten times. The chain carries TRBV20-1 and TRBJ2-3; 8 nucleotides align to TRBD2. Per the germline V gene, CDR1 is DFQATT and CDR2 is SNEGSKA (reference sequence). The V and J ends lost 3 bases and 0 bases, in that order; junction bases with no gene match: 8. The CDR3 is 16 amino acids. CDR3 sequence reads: CSASKRESTSTDTQYF. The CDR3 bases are TGCAGTGCTAGTAAGCGGGAGTCGACTAGCACAGATACGCAGTATTTT.

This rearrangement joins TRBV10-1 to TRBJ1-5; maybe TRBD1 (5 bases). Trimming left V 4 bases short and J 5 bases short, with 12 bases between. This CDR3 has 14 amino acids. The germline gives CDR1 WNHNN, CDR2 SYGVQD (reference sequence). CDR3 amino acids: CASSAGGPDQPQHF. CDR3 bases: TGCGCCAGCAGTGCGGGGGGTCCGGATCAGCCCCAGCATTTT.

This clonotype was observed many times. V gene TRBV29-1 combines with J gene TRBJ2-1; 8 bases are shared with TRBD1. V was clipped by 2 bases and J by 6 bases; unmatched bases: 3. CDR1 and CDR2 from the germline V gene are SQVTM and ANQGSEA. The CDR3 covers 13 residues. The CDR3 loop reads CSVERDRGNEQFF. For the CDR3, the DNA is TGCAGCGTTGAACGTGACAGGGGCAATGAGCAGTTCTTC.

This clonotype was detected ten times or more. The CDR3 nucleotides are TGTGCCAGCAGCTTATTTTCTTTACGGGCTAGCGGATACAATGAGCAGTTCTTC. It specifies CASSLFSLRASGYNEQFF. This chain uses TRBV7-8 with TRBJ2-1; TRBD2 matches 7 bases. The CDR3 is 18 amino acids. J was trimmed by 4 bases and V by 2 bases; bases with no gene match: 14. CDR1 and CDR2 (germline): SGHVS, FQNEAQ.

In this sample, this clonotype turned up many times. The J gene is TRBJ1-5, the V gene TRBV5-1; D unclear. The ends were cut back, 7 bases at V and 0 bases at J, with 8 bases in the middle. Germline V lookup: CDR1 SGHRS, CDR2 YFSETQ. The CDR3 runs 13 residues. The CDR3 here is CASERNSNQPQHF. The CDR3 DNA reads TGCGCCAGCGAACGGAATAGCAATCAGCCCCAGCATTTT.

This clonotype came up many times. The CDR3 here is CASSSPDRGLNYGYTF. The CDR3, as DNA: TGCGCCAGCAGCTCCCCGGACAGGGGGCTAAACTATGGCTACACCTTC. The chain joins TRBV5-1 to TRBJ1-2, with TRBD1 matching over 11 bases. CDR3 length equals 16 residues. Germline V CDR1 and CDR2: SGHRS, YFSETQ. Trimming removed 3 bases from V and 2 bases from J; junction bases left unmatched: 6.

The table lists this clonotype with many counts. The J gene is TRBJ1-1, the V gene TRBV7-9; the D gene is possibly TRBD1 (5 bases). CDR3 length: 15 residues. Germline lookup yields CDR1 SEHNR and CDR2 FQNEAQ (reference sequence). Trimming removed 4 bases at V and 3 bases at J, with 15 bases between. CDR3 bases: TGTGCCAGCAGCTCTAATCGCGGGGCCGACACTGAAGCTTTCTTT. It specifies CASSSNRGADTEAFF.

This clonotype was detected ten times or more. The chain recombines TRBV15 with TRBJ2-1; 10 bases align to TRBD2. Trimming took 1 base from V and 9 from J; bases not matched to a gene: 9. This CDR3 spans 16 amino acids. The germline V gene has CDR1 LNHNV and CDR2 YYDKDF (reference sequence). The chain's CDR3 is CATSRGPSGRGGEQFF. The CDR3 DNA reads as TGTGCCACCAGCAGAGGCCCTAGCGGGAGAGGGGGTGAGCAGTTCTTC.

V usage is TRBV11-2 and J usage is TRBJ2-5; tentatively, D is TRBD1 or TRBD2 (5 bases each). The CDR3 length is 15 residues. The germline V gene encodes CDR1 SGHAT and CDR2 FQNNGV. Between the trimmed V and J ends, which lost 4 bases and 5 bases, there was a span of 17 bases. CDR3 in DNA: TGTGCCAGCAGCTACGGGGACCGTCAGGTGGAGACCCAGTACTTC. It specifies CASSYGDRQVETQYF.

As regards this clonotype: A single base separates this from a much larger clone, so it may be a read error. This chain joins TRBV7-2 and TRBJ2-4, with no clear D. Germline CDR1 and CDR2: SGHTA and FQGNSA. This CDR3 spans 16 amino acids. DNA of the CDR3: TGTGCCGGCAGCTTAAAGGGAACGCTAGCCAAAAACATTCAGTACTTC. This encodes CAGSLKGTLAKNIQYF. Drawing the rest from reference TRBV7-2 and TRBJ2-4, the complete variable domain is GAGVSQSPSNKVTEKGKDVELRCDPISGHTALYWYRQSLGQGLEFLIYFQGNSAPDKSGLPSDRFSAERTGGSVSTLTIQRTQQEDSAVYLCAGSLKGTLAKNIQYFGAGTRLSVL.

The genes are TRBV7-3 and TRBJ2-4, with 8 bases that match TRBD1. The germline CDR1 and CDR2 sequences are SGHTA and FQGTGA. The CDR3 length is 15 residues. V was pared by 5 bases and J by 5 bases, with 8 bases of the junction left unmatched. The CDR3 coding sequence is TGTGCCAGCAGCCGCCCCGGGACAGGACAAAACATTCAGTACTTC. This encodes CASSRPGTGQNIQYF. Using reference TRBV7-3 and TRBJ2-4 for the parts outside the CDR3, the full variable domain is GAGVSQTPSNKVTEKGKYVELRCDPISGHTALYWYRQSLGQGPEFLIYFQGTGAADDSGLPNDRFFAVRPEGSVSTLKIQRTERGDSAVYLCASSRPGTGQNIQYFGAGTRLSVL.

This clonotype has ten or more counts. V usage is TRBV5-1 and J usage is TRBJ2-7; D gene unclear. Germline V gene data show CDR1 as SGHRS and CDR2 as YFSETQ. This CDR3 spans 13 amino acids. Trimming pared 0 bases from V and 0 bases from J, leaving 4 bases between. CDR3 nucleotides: TGCGCCAGCAGCTTGGACAACTCCTACGAGCAGTACTTC. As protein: CASSLDNSYEQYF.

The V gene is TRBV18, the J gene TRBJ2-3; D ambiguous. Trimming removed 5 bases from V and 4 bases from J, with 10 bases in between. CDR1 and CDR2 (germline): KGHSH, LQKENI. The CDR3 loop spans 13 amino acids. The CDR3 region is CASSTSDPDTQYF. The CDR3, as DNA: TGTGCCAGCTCAACCTCGGACCCAGATACGCAGTATTTT.

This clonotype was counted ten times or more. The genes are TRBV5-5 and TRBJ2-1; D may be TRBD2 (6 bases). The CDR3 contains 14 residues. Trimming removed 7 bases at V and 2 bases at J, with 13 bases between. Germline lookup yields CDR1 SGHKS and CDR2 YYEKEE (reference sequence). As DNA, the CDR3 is TGTGCCAGCTCCCCCGGGGGTCCCTACAATGAGCAGTTCTTC. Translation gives CASSPGGPYNEQFF. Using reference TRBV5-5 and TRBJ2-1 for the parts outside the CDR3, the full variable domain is DAGVTQSPTHLIKTRGQQVTLRCSPISGHKSVSWYQQVLGQGPQFIFQYYEKEERGRGNFPDRFSARQFPNYSSELNVNALLLGDSALYLCASSPGGPYNEQFFGPGTRLTVL.

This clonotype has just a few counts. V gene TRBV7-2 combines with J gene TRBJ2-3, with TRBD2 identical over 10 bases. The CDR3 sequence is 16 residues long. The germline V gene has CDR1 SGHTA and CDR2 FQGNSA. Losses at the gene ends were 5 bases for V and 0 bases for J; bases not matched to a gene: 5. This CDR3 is CASSIKAGGSTDTQYF. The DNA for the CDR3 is TGTGCCAGCAGCATAAAAGCGGGGGGGAGCACAGATACGCAGTATTTT.

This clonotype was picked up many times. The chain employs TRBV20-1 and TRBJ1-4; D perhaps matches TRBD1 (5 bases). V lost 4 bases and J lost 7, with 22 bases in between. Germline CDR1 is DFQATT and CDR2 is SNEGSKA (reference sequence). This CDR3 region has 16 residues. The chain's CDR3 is CSAKDPYEGRREKLFF. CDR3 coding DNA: TGCAGTGCTAAAGACCCCTATGAGGGGCGACGTGAAAAACTGTTTTTT.

DNA for the CDR3: TGTGCCAGCAGCCAGGGACTAGCGGGAGTTGGCGAGCAGTACTTC. It is translated as CASSQGLAGVGEQYF. The genes are TRBV3-1 and TRBJ2-7; 14 nucleotides align to TRBD2. The V gene's germline CDR1 is LGHDT and CDR2 YNNKEL (reference sequence). The CDR3 extends over 15 amino acids. V shed 3 bases, J shed 6 bases, and the junction held 4 bases outside the gene matches.

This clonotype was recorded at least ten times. In DNA form, the CDR3 reads TGTGCCAGTAGGGCTAGCACAGATACGCAGTATTTT. It codes for CASRASTDTQYF. V and J are TRBV12-3 or TRBV12-4 and TRBJ2-3, with D hard to call. V dropped 9 bases and J dropped 0 bases, with 7 bases sitting between them. This CDR3 has 12 amino acids.

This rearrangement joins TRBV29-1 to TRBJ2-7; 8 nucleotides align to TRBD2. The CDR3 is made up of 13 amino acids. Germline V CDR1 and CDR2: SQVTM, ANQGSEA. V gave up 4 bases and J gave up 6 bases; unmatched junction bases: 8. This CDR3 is CSVGERESGEQYF. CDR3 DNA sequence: TGCAGCGTTGGAGAGCGGGAGTCAGGCGAGCAGTACTTC.

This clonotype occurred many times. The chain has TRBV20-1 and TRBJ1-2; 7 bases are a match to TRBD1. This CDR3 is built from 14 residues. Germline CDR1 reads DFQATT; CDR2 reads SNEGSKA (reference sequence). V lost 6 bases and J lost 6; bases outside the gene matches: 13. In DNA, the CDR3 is TGCAGTGCGGGGACCGGGACAGTAGGTCATGGCTACACCTTC. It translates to CSAGTGTVGHGYTF.

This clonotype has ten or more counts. In DNA, the CDR3 is TGCAGCGTTGTCGGATTAGCGGGAACCTACGAGCAGTACTTC. It yields the protein CSVVGLAGTYEQYF. This rearrangement joins TRBV29-1 to TRBJ2-7, with 8 bases lining up with TRBD2. The V gene end was trimmed by 4 bases and the J gene end by 2 bases; junction bases not matched to a gene: 7. The CDR3 is 14 amino acids. Germline CDR1 SQVTM, CDR2 ANQGSEA.